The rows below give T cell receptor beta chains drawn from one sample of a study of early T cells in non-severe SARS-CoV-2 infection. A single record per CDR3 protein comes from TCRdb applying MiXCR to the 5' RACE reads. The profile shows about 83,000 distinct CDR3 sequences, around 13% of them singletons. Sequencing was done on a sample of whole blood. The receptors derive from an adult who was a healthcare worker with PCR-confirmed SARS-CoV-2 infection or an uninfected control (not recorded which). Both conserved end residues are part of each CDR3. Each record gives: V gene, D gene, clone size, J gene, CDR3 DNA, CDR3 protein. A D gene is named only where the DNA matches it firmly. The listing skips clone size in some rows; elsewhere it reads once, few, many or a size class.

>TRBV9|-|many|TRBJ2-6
TGTGCCAGCAGCGTTTTCAGGGACTCTGGGGCCAACGTCCTGACTTTC
CASSVFRDSGANVLTF
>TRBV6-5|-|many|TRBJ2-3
TGTGCCAGCAGTTACGGGGCCGTGGGTACAGATACGCAGTATTTT
CASSYGAVGTDTQYF
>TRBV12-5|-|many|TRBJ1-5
TGTGCTAGTGGTTTGGGGGATAGCAATCAGCCCCAGCATTTT
CASGLGDSNQPQHF
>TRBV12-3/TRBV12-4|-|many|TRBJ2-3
TGTGCCAGCAGAACTCCCCGTGGGGCATCTAGCACAGATACGCAGTATTTT
CASRTPRGASSTDTQYF
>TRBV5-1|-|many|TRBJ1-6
TGCGCCAGCAGCAACTGGACAGCTAATTCACCCCTCCACTTT
CASSNWTANSPLHF
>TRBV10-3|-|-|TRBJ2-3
TGTGCCATCAACCCGAGATCTAGCACAGATACGCAGTATTTT
CAINPRSSTDTQYF
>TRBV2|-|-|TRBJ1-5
TGTGCCAGTATGACGGATCATAGCAATCAGCCCCAGCATTTT
CASMTDHSNQPQHF
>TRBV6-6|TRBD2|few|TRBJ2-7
TGTGCCAGCAGTTACCCACTTACTAGCGGAGGCTCCTACGAGCAGTACTTC
CASSYPLTSGGSYEQYF
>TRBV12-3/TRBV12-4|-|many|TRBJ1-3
TGTGCCAGCAGTTGGCGAGAGAGGAATCGAAACACCATATATTTT
CASSWRERNRNTIYF
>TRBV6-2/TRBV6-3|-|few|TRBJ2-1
TGTGCCAGCAGTGACGACTTCTCTTCCTACAATGAGCAGTTCTTC
CASSDDFSSYNEQFF
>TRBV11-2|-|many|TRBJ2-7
TGTGCCAGCAGCTTAGCCTCCTACGAGCAGTACTTC
CASSLASYEQYF
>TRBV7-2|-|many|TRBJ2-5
TGTGCCAGCAGCCTCGAGTCCTTTGAGACCCAGTACTTC
CASSLESFETQYF
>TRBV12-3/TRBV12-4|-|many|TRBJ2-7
TGTGCCAGCAGTAACCACGACGGGAGTAACGAGCAGTACTTC
CASSNHDGSNEQYF
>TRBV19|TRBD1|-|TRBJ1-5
TGTGCCAGTAGTATGACAGGGACAGGGGATCAGCCCCAGCATTTT
CASSMTGTGDQPQHF
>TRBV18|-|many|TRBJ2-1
TGTGCCAGCTCACCATCGTGGGGTGAGCAGTTCTTC
CASSPSWGEQFF
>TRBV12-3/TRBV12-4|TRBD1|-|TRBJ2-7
TGTGTCAGCAGTCCTCAAACCAGGGGGAACTCCTACGAGCAGTACTTC
CVSSPQTRGNSYEQYF
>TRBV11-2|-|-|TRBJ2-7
TGTGCCAGCAGCTTTGTGGCTCTTCTCCCCATCTACGAGCAGTACTTC
CASSFVALLPIYEQYF
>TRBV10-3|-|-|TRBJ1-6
TGTGCCATCAGTGCTGGACAGCCCAATTCACCCCTCCACTTT
CAISAGQPNSPLHF
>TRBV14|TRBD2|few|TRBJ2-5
TGTGCCGTCGGGACTAGAGAGACCCAGTACTTC
CAVGTRETQYF
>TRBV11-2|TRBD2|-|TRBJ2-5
TGTGCCAGCAGCTTAGGCAGCGGGGGGGCGTTGGAGACCCAGTACTTC
CASSLGSGGALETQYF
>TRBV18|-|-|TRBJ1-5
TGTGCCAGCTCAAGACACAGGGAGGAGCAGCCCCAGCATTTT
CASSRHREEQPQHF
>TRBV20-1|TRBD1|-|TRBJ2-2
TGCAGTGCCGGGACAGGGGGGAACACCGGGGAGCTGTTTTTT
CSAGTGGNTGELFF
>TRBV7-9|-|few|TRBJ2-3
TGTGCCAGCGCAGGCAGGTTAACAGATACGCAGTATTTT
CASAGRLTDTQYF
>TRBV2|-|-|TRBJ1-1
TGTGCCAGCAGTGTCAAGAACACTGAAGCTTTCTTT
CASSVKNTEAFF
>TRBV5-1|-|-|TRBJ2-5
TGCGCCAGCAGCCCCACCGCGGCCCTGCAAGAGACCCAGTACTTC
CASSPTAALQETQYF
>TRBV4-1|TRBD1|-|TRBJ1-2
TGCGCCAGCAGCCATAAAAACTTCCCGGGACAGGGATTTGGTGGCTACACCTTC
CASSHKNFPGQGFGGYTF
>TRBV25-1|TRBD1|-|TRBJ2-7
TGTGCCAGCAGTCCCCCGACAGGGACAATCCCCAACGAGCAGTACTTC
CASSPPTGTIPNEQYF
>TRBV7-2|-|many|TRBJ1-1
TGTGCCAGCAGCTTAGAACAGGGCACTGAAGCTTTCTTT
CASSLEQGTEAFF
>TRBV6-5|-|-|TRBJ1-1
TGTGCCAGCAGTTACTCTCTGCAGGGGCACACTGAAGCTTTCTTT
CASSYSLQGHTEAFF
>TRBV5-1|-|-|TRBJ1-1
TGCGCCAGCAGCCTACGGGTTTCCGGGATGAACACTGAAGCTTTCTTT
CASSLRVSGMNTEAFF
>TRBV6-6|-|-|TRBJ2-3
TGTGCCAGCAGCAACTCCGACATCCCTTCCACAGATACGCAGTATTTT
CASSNSDIPSTDTQYF
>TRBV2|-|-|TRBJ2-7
TGTGCCAGCAACCAACAGGGCCTCTTCTACGAGCAGTACTTC
CASNQQGLFYEQYF
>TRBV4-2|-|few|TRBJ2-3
TGTGCCAGCAGCCAAGAACTGGGCACAGATACGCAGTATTTT
CASSQELGTDTQYF
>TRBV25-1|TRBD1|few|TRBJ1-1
TGTGCCAGCAGTGTGGGACAGTCCACTGAAGCTTTCTTT
CASSVGQSTEAFF
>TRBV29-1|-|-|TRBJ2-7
TGCAGCGTTAACACCCGACGGGGCCTTGCGGACGAGCAGTACTTC
CSVNTRRGLADEQYF
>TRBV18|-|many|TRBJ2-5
TGTGCCAGCTCTCGAGACCGGACGGCCCAAGAGACCCAGTACTTC
CASSRDRTAQETQYF
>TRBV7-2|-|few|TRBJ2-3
TGTGCCAGCAGCTTACAGGGTGACGGTACTGATACGCAGTATTTT
CASSLQGDGTDTQYF
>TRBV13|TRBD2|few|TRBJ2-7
TGTGCCAGCAGCTTAGGGACTAGCGGGGGGCCCAGCTCCTACGAGCAGTACTTC
CASSLGTSGGPSSYEQYF
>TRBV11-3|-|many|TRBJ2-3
TGTGCCAGCAGCTTAGATACGGTAGATACGCAGTATTTT
CASSLDTVDTQYF
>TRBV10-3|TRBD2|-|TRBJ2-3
TGTGCCATCAGTGAAGTTAGCGGGGGGGCTGTAGATACGCAGTATTTT
CAISEVSGGAVDTQYF
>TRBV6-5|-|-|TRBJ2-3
TGTGCCAGCAGTTACTCGGGAAAATCAGATACGCAGTATTTT
CASSYSGKSDTQYF
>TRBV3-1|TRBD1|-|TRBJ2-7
TGTGCCAGCAGTGCCGGGACAGCCTACGAGCAGTACTTC
CASSAGTAYEQYF
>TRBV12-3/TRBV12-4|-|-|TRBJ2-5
TGTGCCAGCAGCTCCCAACGGGTCCAAGAGACCCAGTACTTC
CASSSQRVQETQYF
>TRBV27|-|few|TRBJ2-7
TGTGCCAGCAGTTTTGGGGGGGCGGGTTACGAGCAGTACTTC
CASSFGGAGYEQYF
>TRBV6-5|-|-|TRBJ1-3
TGTGCCAGCAGTTACTCAAATAGTGCCGCCTCTGGAAACACCATATATTTT
CASSYSNSAASGNTIYF
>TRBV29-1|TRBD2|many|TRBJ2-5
TGCAGCTCAGGACTAGCCGAGACCCAGTACTTC
CSSGLAETQYF
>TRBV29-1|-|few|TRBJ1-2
TGCAGCGTTTCCCACCTTGGGGAGCAATATGGCTACACCTTC
CSVSHLGEQYGYTF